These 17 T cell receptor beta chains were all obtained from the same sample, sequenced in a study of T cells after posttransplantation cyclophosphamide. A marrow graft followed busulfan-fludarabine conditioning, with cyclophosphamide on days +3 and +4. Assay: immunoSEQ multiplex PCR; the TCRdb copy retains only in-frame clones and omits some. The sample includes approximately 25,000 clones, none of them occurring once. The sample here was PBMCs, taken after allogeneic stem cell transplant with posttransplant cyclophosphamide. The origin of the receptors is a male patient aged 18 to 29 who received an allogeneic stem cell transplant from a related donor, was CMV-positive, and had no GVHD. The graft donor may have contributed some T cells.

The sample holds many counts of this clone. The V and J genes are TRBV9 and TRBJ1-1; TRBD1 is a possible D gene (6 bases). The CDR3 covers 13 residues. CDR1 SGDLS and CDR2 YYNGEE come from the germline V gene. V was pared by 7 bases and J by 3 bases, with 13 bases between. DNA of the CDR3: TGTGCCAGCTCCCAGGGGTCGGACACTGAAGCTTTCTTT. This codes for CASSQGSDTEAFF.

By its share, this clone is medium-sized. CDR3: CASSGSLGQGARGTEAFF. In nucleotides, the CDR3 is TGCGCCAGCAGCGGATCCTTGGGACAGGGGGCGAGGGGCACTGAAGCTTTCTTT. This chain connects TRBV5-1 to TRBJ1-1, with 12 positions matching TRBD1. Trimming removed 4 bases from V and 4 bases from J; junction bases left unmatched: 14. Per germline, CDR1 SGHRS and CDR2 YFSETQ. The CDR3 extends over 18 amino acids.

Ten or more counts support this clone. The gene calls are TRBV5-1 and TRBJ2-5; no clear D gene. This CDR3 comprises 14 residues. Trimming left V 0 bases short and J 5 bases short, with 11 bases between. Germline V CDR1 and CDR2: SGHRS, YFSETQ. In DNA form, the CDR3 reads TGCGCCAGCAGCTTGGCCGGTTTCCGGGAGACCCAGTACTTC. Translated, it gives CASSLAGFRETQYF.

The sample holds many counts of this clone. The chain links TRBV10-3 to TRBJ2-7, with D possibly TRBD1 on 7 matching bases. Germline lookup yields CDR1 ENHRY and CDR2 SYGVKD. CDR3 size: 15 residues. The V end was cut by 6 bases, the J end by 3 bases, with 18 bases between. The CDR3 coding sequence is TGTGCCATCAGGGACTACAGGGCAGGGGGCTACGAGCAGTACTTC. Amino acids: CAIRDYRAGGYEQYF.

This clone has a handful of counts. The V call is TRBV7-9, the J call TRBJ2-2; D unclear. The CDR3 runs 12 residues. From germline, CDR1 is SEHNR and CDR2 FQNEAQ (reference sequence). V lost 9 bases and J lost 5, with 10 bases in between. CDR3 coding DNA: TGTGCCAGTCGCTGGCAGACCGGGGAGCTGTTTTTT. Protein sequence: CASRWQTGELFF. Variable domain in full (rest from reference TRBV7-9 and TRBJ2-2): DTGVSQNPRHKITKRGQNVTFRCDPISEHNRLYWYRQTLGQGPEFLTYFQNEAQLEKSRLLSDRFSAERPKGSFSTLEIQRTEQGDSAMYLCASRWQTGELFFGEGSRLTVL.

This clone was found many times. This chain joins TRBV2 and TRBJ2-1, with a possible D match to TRBD2 (6 bases). Per germline, CDR1 SNHLY and CDR2 FYNNEI. The CDR3 sequence is 11 residues long. Trimming pared 6 bases from V and 7 bases from J, leaving 7 bases between. DNA of the CDR3: TGTGCCAGCAGCGGGGGTAATGAGCAGTTCTTC. Translated, it gives CASSGGNEQFF.

This clone was recorded at least ten times. The gene calls are TRBV5-1 and TRBJ1-1; no clear D. The CDR3 loop spans 13 amino acids. The V gene's germline CDR1 is SGHRS and CDR2 YFSETQ. V was trimmed by 7 bases and J by 2 bases, leaving 12 bases between them. CDR3 nucleotides: TGCGCCAGCTACGACATACCTAACACTGAAGCTTTCTTT. The encoded protein is CASYDIPNTEAFF.

Ten or more counts support this clone. The chain combines TRBV30 with TRBJ1-2; no firm D call. The V end was cut by 4 bases, the J end by 5 bases, with 8 bases between. The CDR3 covers 11 residues. CDR1 is GTSNPN, CDR2 SVGIG, per germline (reference sequence). The CDR3 reads CAWNDGYGYTF. CDR3 bases: TGTGCCTGGAACGACGGGTATGGCTACACCTTC.

This clone was counted many times. The V call is TRBV12-1, the J call TRBJ2-1; the DNA was not compared with TRBD2, the D call given in the table. TRBV12-1 is recorded as a pseudogene. The CDR3 has 20 residues. CDR3 sequence (DNA): TGTGCCAGCAGCTTTGCGTCTGGACTAGCGGGAGGGCCTCCCTACAATGAGCAGTTCTTC. This sequence encodes CASSFASGLAGGPPYNEQFF.

This clone is classed as medium-sized. The gene calls are TRBV19 and TRBJ2-1; D is possibly TRBD2 (5 bases). V lost 6 bases to trimming and J lost 6 bases, with 12 bases between them. Germline V gives CDR1 LNHDA, CDR2 SQIVND (reference sequence). This CDR3 region has 13 residues. As DNA, the CDR3 is TGTGCCAGTAGCATACGGGGTACCAATGAGCAGTTCTTC. Translating gives CASSIRGTNEQFF.

This clone has a count of ten or more. This chain connects TRBV4-3 to TRBJ1-2; D might be TRBD1 (6 bases). Trimming shortened V by 0 bases and J by 5 bases, and 10 bases separated the two germline ends. Per germline, CDR1 LGHNA and CDR2 YSLEER. The CDR3 loop spans 14 amino acids. This CDR3 reads CASSQDRDKYGYTF. The CDR3 coding sequence is TGCGCCAGCAGCCAAGATAGGGACAAATATGGCTACACCTTC.

The table lists this clone with many counts. The chain joins TRBV5-6 to TRBJ1-2; D remains ambiguous. CDR3 size: 13 residues. Germline-derived CDR1 and CDR2 are SGHDT and YYEEEE. Trimming pared 1 base from V and 7 bases from J, leaving 11 bases between. CDR3 coding DNA: TGTGCCAGCAGCTTGACATACGATGGTGGCTACACCTTC. This translates into CASSLTYDGGYTF. Based on the CDR3 plus reference TRBV5-6 and TRBJ1-2, the full variable domain is DAGVTQSPTHLIKTRGQQVTLRCSPKSGHDTVSWYQQALGQGPQFIFQYYEEEERQRGNFPDRFSGHQFPNYSSELNVNALLLGDSALYLCASSLTYDGGYTFGSGTRLTVV.

This clone occurred many times. The genes are TRBV6-5 and TRBJ2-7, with TRBD1 as a possible D gene (5 bases). V lost 3 bases and J 6 bases, leaving 15 bases between the germline ends. The CDR3 length is 14 residues. Looked up from germline, CDR1 is MNHEY and CDR2 is SVGAGI. The CDR3 spells CASSYKGRTGEQYF. CDR3 sequence (DNA): TGTGCCAGCAGTTATAAGGGGCGCACGGGCGAGCAGTACTTC.

This clone was seen many times. V is TRBV6-5 and J is TRBJ1-2; D call uncertain. Germline values: CDR1 MNHEY, CDR2 SVGAGI. Deletions cut 2 bases from V and 4 bases from J, with 8 bases between. The CDR3 is made up of 13 amino acids. The CDR3 sequence is CASSYGRLYGYTF. The CDR3 region has the DNA TGTGCCAGCAGTTACGGCAGACTCTATGGCTACACCTTC.

This clone turned up a few times. This rearrangement joins TRBV6-4 to TRBJ2-5; D is possibly TRBD1 (6 bases). The J call may not be correct, given that the DNA end is closer to TRBJ2-7. Germline CDR1 MRHNA, CDR2 SNTAGT. The CDR3 is 16 residues long. The CDR3 DNA is TGTGCCAGCAGTGACTCATACCGCCAGGGGAGAACCGAGCAGTACTTC. Its translation is CASSDSYRQGRTEQYF.

The chain links TRBV6-5 to TRBJ2-1, with D tentatively TRBD1 (5 bases). The germline V and J ends were trimmed by 5 bases and 12 bases, with 14 bases remaining between them. This CDR3 is 12 amino acids long. From germline, CDR1 is MNHEY and CDR2 SVGAGI. CDR3 region: CASSPRWGGQFF. The CDR3 DNA follows: TGTGCCAGCAGTCCGAGGTGGGGCGGGCAGTTCTTC.

There are many counts of this clone. This chain connects TRBV9 to TRBJ2-7; possible D gene TRBD2, 6 bases. Trimming left V 4 bases short and J 3 bases short, with 14 bases between. This CDR3 contains 14 residues. Germline CDR1 reads SGDLS; CDR2 reads YYNGEE. For the CDR3, the DNA is TGTGCCAGCAGCTTCTCCGGGGGAGGCTACGAGCAGTACTTC. Its protein product is CASSFSGGGYEQYF.